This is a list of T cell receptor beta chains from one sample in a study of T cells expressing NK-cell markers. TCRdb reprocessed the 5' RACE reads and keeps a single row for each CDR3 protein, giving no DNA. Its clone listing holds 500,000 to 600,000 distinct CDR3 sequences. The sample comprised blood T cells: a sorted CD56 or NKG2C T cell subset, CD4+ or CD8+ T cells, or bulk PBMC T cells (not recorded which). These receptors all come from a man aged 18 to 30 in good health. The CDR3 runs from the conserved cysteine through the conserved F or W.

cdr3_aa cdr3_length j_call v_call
CASSPGQGGYEQFF 14 TRBJ2-1 TRBV5-6
CSARGYRAGLQTQYF 15 TRBJ2-5 TRBV20-1
CASSSRQDRSGELFF 15 TRBJ2-2 TRBV6-5
CSARTSGRVPRNEQFF 16 TRBJ2-1 TRBV29-1
CASRVVGGFGTDEQYF 16 TRBJ2-7 TRBV11-2
CASSPQGAAQFF 12 TRBJ2-1 TRBV6-5
CSAPRVESNQPQHF 14 TRBJ1-5 TRBV20-1
CASSLRLPGTGAYEQYF 17 TRBJ2-7 TRBV27
CASSLRDSQLHGEQFF 16 TRBJ2-1 TRBV12-3/TRBV12-4
CASSPDGSSTDTQYF 15 TRBJ2-3 TRBV11-3
CAISESPVLYGYTF 14 TRBJ1-2 TRBV10-3
CASSSLLASRTDTQYF 16 TRBJ2-3 TRBV6-2/TRBV6-3
CASSRRGISTDTQYF 15 TRBJ2-3 TRBV3-1
CSAPVTSGSNEQFF 14 TRBJ2-1 TRBV20-1
CAISDPGVGDTQYF 14 TRBJ2-3 TRBV10-3
CASSQDGGQGANTGELFF 18 TRBJ2-2 TRBV4-1
CATSSGTTYTGELFF 15 TRBJ2-2 TRBV24-1
CASSRGSGELFF 12 TRBJ2-2 TRBV7-3
CASSLDPSSGTDTQYF 16 TRBJ2-3 TRBV4-2
CASSLGTGANQETQYF 16 TRBJ2-5 TRBV7-9
CSVDTGLANEQFF 13 TRBJ2-1 TRBV29-1
CASSAGLAGAADNEQFF 17 TRBJ2-1 TRBV5-1
CASSPRASSYNEQFF 15 TRBJ2-1 TRBV12-3/TRBV12-4
CATSDRTGEDTGELFF 16 TRBJ2-2 TRBV24-1
CASSGWGGQPQHF 13 TRBJ1-5 TRBV3-1
CASSLGLAKGTQYF 14 TRBJ2-5 TRBV12-3/TRBV12-4
CASSFSGRAGEQFF 14 TRBJ2-1 TRBV7-2
CASSRGGPDTQYF 13 TRBJ2-3 TRBV12-3/TRBV12-4
CASSVSGQVSEQYF 14 TRBJ2-7 TRBV9
CASSLLAADTQYF 13 TRBJ2-3 TRBV4-1
CASSQPGLGETEQFF 15 TRBJ2-1 TRBV4-1
CASSLGSAGLAVTDTQYF 18 TRBJ2-3 TRBV5-1
CASSQTGSYNEQFF 14 TRBJ2-1 TRBV5-1
CASSRDLNTDTQYF 14 TRBJ2-3 TRBV6-1
CASSPQRNRATEQFF 15 TRBJ2-1 TRBV18
CASKGAGGIKPQHF 14 TRBJ1-5 TRBV28
CASRASGLPEAFF 13 TRBJ1-1 TRBV12-3/TRBV12-4
CASSRWDFFSNTGELFF 17 TRBJ2-2 TRBV12-3/TRBV12-4
CATSRWGGRASNEQFF 16 TRBJ2-1 TRBV15
CSAGGLAGAQNEQFF 15 TRBJ2-1 TRBV20-1
CASSQELKSEQYF 13 TRBJ2-7 TRBV4-3
CASSGVGPRRAFF 13 TRBJ1-1 TRBV27
CASSLLGQMEQFF 13 TRBJ2-1 TRBV5-1
CASNPREANTGELFF 15 TRBJ2-2 TRBV12-3/TRBV12-4
CASSRTGGREAFF 13 TRBJ1-1 TRBV5-1